A selection of T cell receptor beta chains follows, all from one sample in a study of CXCR3-negative and CXCR3-positive naive CD8 T cells. TCRdb reanalyzed the 5' RACE reads and collapses them to one entry per CDR3 protein, without DNA. The specimen's table records 45,000 to 55,000 distinct CDR3 sequences. The sequencing sample was made of memory CD8+ T cells from blood. The source of these receptors is a human donor in good health. Some clones in this sample may be carry-over from other donors' samples. Both conserved end residues are part of each CDR3. The order of the fields is clone size, V gene, J gene, CDR3 protein. The listing skips clone size in some rows; elsewhere it reads once, few, many or a size class.

medium-sized	TRBV27	TRBJ2-2	CASSLSPDRAGELFF
NA	TRBV27	TRBJ1-5	CASSPGTNQPQHF
NA	TRBV15	TRBJ2-1	CATFGGSYNEQFF
NA	TRBV28	TRBJ1-1	CASSFPILRTDHRNTEAFF
NA	TRBV6-4	TRBJ2-3	CASSDDVGGTDTQYF
NA	TRBV28	TRBJ1-1	CASSLRLTGENTEAFF
NA	TRBV6-5	TRBJ2-3	CASSPGQGDLLYTDTQYF
NA	TRBV12-3/TRBV12-4	TRBJ2-3	CASSRLDTQYF
NA	TRBV6-6	TRBJ1-2	CASSLLQGEEGYTF
NA	TRBV5-1	TRBJ2-1	CASSPSDRVNEQFF
NA	TRBV4-1	TRBJ2-7	CASSQLDSSSYEQYF
NA	TRBV3-1	TRBJ2-2	CASSQVGLDPGELFF
NA	TRBV15	TRBJ2-1	CATSPRGLAGGLNEQFF
NA	TRBV29-1	TRBJ1-4	CSVAPGGGSNEKLFF
NA	TRBV19	TRBJ2-2	CASSKGTDYTGELFF
NA	TRBV5-1	TRBJ1-5	CASSFGFGGNQPQHF
NA	TRBV4-3	TRBJ2-5	CASSQDSLQETQYF
NA	TRBV29-1	TRBJ2-5	CSVEKTGQETQYF
NA	TRBV6-6	TRBJ1-5	CASSYSSGDSNQPQHF
NA	TRBV20-1	TRBJ1-1	CSAGGGSVTEAFF
NA	TRBV29-1	TRBJ2-1	CSGQGASNEQFF
NA	TRBV7-2	TRBJ2-5	CASRDIPAGGAETQYF
NA	TRBV10-3	TRBJ2-1	CAIMVTGRSPGEQFF
NA	TRBV29-1	TRBJ2-3	CSGRTSGALDTQYF
NA	TRBV28	TRBJ1-3	CASSLYGVGLPGNTIYF
NA	TRBV27	TRBJ2-1	CASSVNQDLADEQFF